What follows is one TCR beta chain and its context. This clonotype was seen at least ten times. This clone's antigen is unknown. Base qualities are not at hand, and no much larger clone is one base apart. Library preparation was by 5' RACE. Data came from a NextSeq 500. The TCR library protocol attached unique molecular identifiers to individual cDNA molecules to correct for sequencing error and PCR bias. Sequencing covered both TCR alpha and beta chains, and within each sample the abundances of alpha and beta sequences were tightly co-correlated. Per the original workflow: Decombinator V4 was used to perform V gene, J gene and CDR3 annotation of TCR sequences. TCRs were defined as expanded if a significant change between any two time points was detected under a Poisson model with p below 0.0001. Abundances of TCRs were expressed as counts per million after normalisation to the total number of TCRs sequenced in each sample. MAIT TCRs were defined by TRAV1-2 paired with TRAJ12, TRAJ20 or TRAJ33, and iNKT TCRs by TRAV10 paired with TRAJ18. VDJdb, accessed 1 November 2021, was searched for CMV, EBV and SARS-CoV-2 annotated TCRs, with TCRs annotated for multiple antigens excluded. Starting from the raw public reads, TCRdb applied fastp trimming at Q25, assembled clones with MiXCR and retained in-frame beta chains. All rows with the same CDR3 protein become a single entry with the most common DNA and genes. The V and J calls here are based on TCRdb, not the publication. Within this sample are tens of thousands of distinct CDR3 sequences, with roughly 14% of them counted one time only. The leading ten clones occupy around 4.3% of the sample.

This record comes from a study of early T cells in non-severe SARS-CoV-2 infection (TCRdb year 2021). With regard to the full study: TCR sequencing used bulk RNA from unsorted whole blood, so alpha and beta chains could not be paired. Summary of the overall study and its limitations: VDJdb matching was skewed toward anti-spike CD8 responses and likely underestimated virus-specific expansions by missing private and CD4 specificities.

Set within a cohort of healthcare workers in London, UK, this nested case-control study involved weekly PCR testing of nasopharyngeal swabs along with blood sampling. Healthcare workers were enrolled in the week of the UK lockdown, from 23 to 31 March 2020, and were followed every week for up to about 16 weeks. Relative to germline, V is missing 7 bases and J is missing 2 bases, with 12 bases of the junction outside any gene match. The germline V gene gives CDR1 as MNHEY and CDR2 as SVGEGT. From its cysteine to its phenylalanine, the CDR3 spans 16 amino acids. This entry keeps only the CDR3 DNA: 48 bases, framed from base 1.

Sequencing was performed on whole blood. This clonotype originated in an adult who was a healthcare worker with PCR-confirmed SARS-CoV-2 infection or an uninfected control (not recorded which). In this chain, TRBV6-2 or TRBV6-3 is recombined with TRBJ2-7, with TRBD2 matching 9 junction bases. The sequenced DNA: TGTGCCAGCACCCCTACTCGGGCTAGCGGGACCTACGAGCAGTACTTC. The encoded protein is CASTPTRASGTYEQYF.